This T cell receptor beta chain was identified in a study of control samples from healthy donors and cancer patients. Repertoires were generated with immunoSEQ multiplex PCR, while TCRdb's copy carries only in-frame clones and drops some. This repertoire shows roughly 88,000 clones, just over 90% found once; its top ten account for about 8.8%. The CDR3 has 16 residues. The V gene's germline CDR1 is SGHTS and CDR2 YDEGEE. The V and J ends lost 5 bases and 1 base, in that order; junction bases with no gene match: 7. The chain has TRBV5-8 and TRBJ2-2; 8 positions match TRBD1. The specimen sequenced was blood. The TCR originated in a man aged 18 to 35 in good health. CDR3 sequence (DNA): TGTGCCAGCAGATCTCAAGGGACAGGGAACACCGGGGAGCTGTTTTTT. Amino acid sequence: CASRSQGTGNTGELFF.